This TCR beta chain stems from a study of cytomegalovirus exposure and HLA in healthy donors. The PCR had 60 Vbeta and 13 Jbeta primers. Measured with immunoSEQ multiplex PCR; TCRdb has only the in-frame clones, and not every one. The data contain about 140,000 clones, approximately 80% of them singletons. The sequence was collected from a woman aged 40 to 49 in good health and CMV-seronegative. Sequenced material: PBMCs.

Here the CDR3 reads CASSLVGTGTSNGYTF. The DNA for the CDR3 is TGTGCCAGCAGCTTAGTCGGGACAGGGACCTCCAATGGCTACACCTTC. This sequence joins TRBV13 and TRBJ1-2, with TRBD1 matching 9 bases. CDR1 is PRHDT, CDR2 FYEKMQ, per germline (reference sequence). The CDR3 consists of 16 residues. The ends lost 1 base at V and 6 bases at J; junction bases unmatched: 9. The full variable domain, with the rest looked up from reference TRBV13 and TRBJ1-2, is AAGVIQSPRHLIKEKRETATLKCYPIPRHDTVYWYQQGPGQDPQFLISFYEKMQSDKGSIPDRFSAQQFSDYHSELNMSSLELGDSALYFCASSLVGTGTSNGYTFGSGTRLTVV.